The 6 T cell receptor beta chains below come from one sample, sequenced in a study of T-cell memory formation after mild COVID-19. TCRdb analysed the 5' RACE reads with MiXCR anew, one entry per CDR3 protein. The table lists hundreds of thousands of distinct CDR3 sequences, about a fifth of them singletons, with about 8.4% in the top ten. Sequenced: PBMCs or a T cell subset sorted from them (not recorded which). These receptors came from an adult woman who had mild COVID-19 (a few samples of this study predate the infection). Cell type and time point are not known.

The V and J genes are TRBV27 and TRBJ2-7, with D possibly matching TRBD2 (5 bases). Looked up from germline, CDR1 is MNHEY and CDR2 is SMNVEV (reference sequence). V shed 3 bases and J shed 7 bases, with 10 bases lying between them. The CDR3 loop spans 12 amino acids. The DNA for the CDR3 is TGTGCCAGCAGTTTGTTGGGAGAAGAGCAGTACTTC. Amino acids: CASSLLGEEQYF.

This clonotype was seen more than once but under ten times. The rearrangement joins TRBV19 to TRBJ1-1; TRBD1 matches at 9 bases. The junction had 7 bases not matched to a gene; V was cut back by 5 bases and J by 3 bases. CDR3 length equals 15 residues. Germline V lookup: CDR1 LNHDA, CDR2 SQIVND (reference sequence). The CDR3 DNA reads TGTGCCAGTAGTTGGACGGACAGGGGATACACTGAAGCTTTCTTT. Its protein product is CASSWTDRGYTEAFF.

CDR3 coding DNA: TGTGCCAGCAGTTCAGGGGGCGCGTGGGGTGAGACCCAGTACTTC. This translates into CASSSGGAWGETQYF. The chain combines TRBV12-3 or TRBV12-4 with TRBJ2-5; 8 nucleotides agree with TRBD1. Germline trimming cut 4 bases from V and 5 bases from J; bases unmatched to any gene: 9. CDR3 length: 15 amino acids.

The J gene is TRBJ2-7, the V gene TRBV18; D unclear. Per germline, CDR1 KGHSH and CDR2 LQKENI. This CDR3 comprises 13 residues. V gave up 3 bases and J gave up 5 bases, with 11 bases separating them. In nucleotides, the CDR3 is TGTGCCAGCTCACCGCGTCCGGCGGACGAGCAGTACTTC. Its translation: CASSPRPADEQYF.

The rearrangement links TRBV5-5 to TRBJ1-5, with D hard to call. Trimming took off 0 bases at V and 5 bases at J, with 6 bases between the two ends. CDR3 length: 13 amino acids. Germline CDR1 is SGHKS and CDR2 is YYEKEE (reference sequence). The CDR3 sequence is CASSLEWHQPQHF. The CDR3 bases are TGTGCCAGCAGCTTGGAGTGGCATCAGCCCCAGCATTTT.

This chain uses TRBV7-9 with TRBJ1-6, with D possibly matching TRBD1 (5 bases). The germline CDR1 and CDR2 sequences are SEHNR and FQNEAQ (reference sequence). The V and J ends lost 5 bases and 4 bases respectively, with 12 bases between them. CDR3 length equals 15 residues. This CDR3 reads CASSDGGLYNSPLHF. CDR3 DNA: TGTGCCAGCAGCGATGGGGGACTGTATAATTCACCCCTCCACTTT.